This TCR beta chain is from a study of cytomegalovirus exposure and HLA in healthy donors. The CDR3 spans 16 residues. CDR1 and CDR2 (germline): LNHDA, SQIVND (reference sequence). V shed 6 bases and J shed 2 bases, with 19 bases lying between them. Primers for the PCR totalled 60 Vbeta and 13 Jbeta. Using immunoSEQ multiplex PCR, the repertoire was profiled, and TCRdb retains in-frame clones only, with some absent. This sample has fewer than 100,000 clones, with nearly 80% found just once. This receptor was taken from a woman aged 40 to 55 in good health and CMV-seronegative. Material for sequencing was PBMCs. The chain uses TRBV19 and TRBJ1-1; maybe TRBD1 (5 bases). The CDR3 region has the DNA TGTGCCAGTAGCCAAAGGGGTTCCAATTCTAACACTGAAGCTTTCTTT. It is translated as CASSQRGSNSNTEAFF.